This T cell receptor beta chain was sequenced for a study of T cell repertoires in cytomegalovirus infection. The overall study: Epitope selection comprised recently identified HLA-C-restricted CMV epitopes and well-studied HLA-B-restricted CMV epitopes. Shared public TCR beta signatures pointed to both CMV infection and a matching HLA type. Overall study findings and caveats: CMV carriers having the relevant HLA were flagged by cumulative public TCR beta family frequency. Dominant in the ex vivo response were TCR beta clonotypes restricted by HLA-C and specific for CMV.

TCRdb re-analysed the reads in MiXCR, keeping a single row per CDR3 protein. Of about 900,000 distinct CDR3 sequences listed, roughly 31% are singletons. This CDR3 has 17 amino acids. Looked up from germline, CDR1 is SGDLS and CDR2 is YYNGEE. V lost 4 bases and J 2 bases, leaving 19 bases between the germline ends. Regarding this clonotype: Its antigen remains unidentified.

The chain couples TRBV9 to TRBJ2-1; the D gene could be TRBD1 or TRBD2 (5 bases each). The sequence came from a human donor in good health (CMV status not recorded). Some clones in this sample may be carry-over from other donors' samples. Sequencing used cultured CD8+ T cells from PBMCs, obtained from culture after CMV antigen stimulation. CDR3 in amino acids: CASSTGVGDGAYNEQFF. The DNA of the CDR3 is TGTGCCAGCAGCACCGGGGTAGGGGATGGGGCCTACAATGAGCAGTTCTTC.